Each of the 21 T cell receptor beta chains below was sequenced from the same sample in a study of vaccination effects on CD4 cells after COVID-19. Profiled with immunoSEQ multiplex PCR; TCRdb holds only in-frame clones, not every one. Here the sample spans some 60,000 clones, around 77% being singletons. These receptors lack a known antigen. ViraFEST assay sequencing came after antigen-specific CD4+ T cells were expanded with viral peptide pools. CD4+ T cells were isolated after approximately 10 days of culture. Vaccinated recipients, who were negative for nucleocapsid antibodies, had no history of SARS-CoV-2 infection. Material: CD4+ T cells from PBMCs cultured with HCoV-NL63 spike peptides, obtained before COVID-19 vaccination. The receptors shown here come from a human donor who received a COVID-19 vaccine.

This clone occurred a few times. The V and J genes are TRBV30 and TRBJ1-6, with D possibly being TRBD1 (5 bases). The CDR3 has 15 amino acids. The germline V gene encodes CDR1 GTSNPN and CDR2 SVGIG (reference sequence). Trimming took off 1 base at V and 0 bases at J, with 7 bases between the two ends. The chain's CDR3 is CAWSDRHSYNSPLHF. In DNA form, the CDR3 reads TGTGCCTGGAGTGACAGGCACTCCTATAATTCACCCCTCCACTTT.

This chain uses TRBV7-9 with TRBJ2-1; D ambiguous. The CDR3 is 13 amino acids. CDR1 and CDR2 from the germline V gene are SEHNR and FQNEAQ (reference sequence). Between the trimmed V and J ends, which lost 6 bases and 9 bases, there was a span of 15 bases. CDR3 nucleotide sequence: TGTGCCAGCAGTCTTACCGGACCGAGTGAGCAGTTCTTC. It encodes CASSLTGPSEQFF.

This clone was observed a handful of times. The chain joins TRBV4-1 to TRBJ1-6; D gene uncertain. Germline V gene lookup returns CDR1 MGHRA and CDR2 YSYEKL. This CDR3 is built from 15 residues. Trimming took 1 base from V and 6 from J, leaving 10 bases between them. This CDR3 reads CASSQVLGANSPLHF. CDR3 in DNA: TGCGCCAGCAGCCAAGTTTTGGGAGCTAATTCACCCCTCCACTTT.

V usage is TRBV14 and J usage is TRBJ1-1; D unclear. The germline V gene has CDR1 SGHDN and CDR2 FVKESK. Trimming pared 4 bases from V and 0 bases from J, leaving 9 bases between. This CDR3 spans 14 amino acids. This chain's CDR3 is CASSLGSLNTEAFF. The CDR3 DNA follows: TGTGCCAGCAGCCTAGGGAGTTTGAACACTGAAGCTTTCTTT.

The CDR3 loop reads CASAGQLNNEQFF. DNA of the CDR3: TGTGCCAGTGCGGGACAGTTGAACAATGAGCAGTTCTTC. The chain carries TRBV6-5 and TRBJ2-1; TRBD1 is a possible D gene (7 bases). The CDR3 is made up of 13 amino acids. Trimming took 9 bases from V and 5 from J, leaving 14 bases between them. Germline V gene data show CDR1 as MNHEY and CDR2 as SVGAGI.

This clone was seen only once. The J gene is TRBJ2-5, the V gene TRBV5-1; D gene uncertain. CDR1 is SGHRS, CDR2 YFSETQ, per germline. The V gene lost 3 bases and the J gene lost 3 bases, with 9 bases spanning the gap. The CDR3 sequence is 13 residues long. CDR3 region: CASSSPGEETQYF. In DNA, the CDR3 is TGCGCCAGCAGCTCACCGGGCGAAGAGACCCAGTACTTC. Combining the CDR3 with reference TRBV5-1 and TRBJ2-5 gives the whole variable domain KAGVTQTPRYLIKTRGQQVTLSCSPISGHRSVSWYQQTPGQGLQFLFEYFSETQRNKGNFPGRFSGRQFSNSRSEMNVSTLELGDSALYLCASSSPGEETQYFGPGTRLLVL.

The chain carries TRBV6-6 and TRBJ1-3; D gene uncertain. Trimming pared 4 bases from V and 2 bases from J, leaving 12 bases between. This CDR3 spans 15 amino acids. The germline V gene has CDR1 MNHNY and CDR2 SVGAGI (reference sequence). The CDR3 DNA is TGTGCCAGCAGTTTGCGGGTCAACCCTGGAAACACCATATATTTT. Amino acid sequence: CASSLRVNPGNTIYF.

This chain links TRBV2 with TRBJ2-5; perhaps TRBD1 as D (6 bases). Per germline, CDR1 SNHLY and CDR2 FYNNEI. This CDR3 spans 13 amino acids. V dropped 1 base and J dropped 5 bases, with 8 bases sitting between them. The DNA for the CDR3 is TGTGCCAGCAGTGAAGTGGGGGCGGAGACCCAGTACTTC. Translation gives CASSEVGAETQYF.

This sequence joins TRBV28 and TRBJ2-1; 7 nucleotides agree with TRBD1. Looked up from germline, CDR1 is MDHEN and CDR2 is SYDVKM. This CDR3 spans 15 amino acids. J lost 5 bases, V lost 6 bases, and 10 bases had no gene match. CDR3 DNA: TGTGCCAGCAGCAAGGCCGGGACAGTTAACAATGAGCAGTTCTTC. This sequence encodes CASSKAGTVNNEQFF.

The V call is TRBV7-3, the J call TRBJ2-5, with TRBD2 matching over 11 bases. The CDR3 is 15 residues long. J was trimmed by 5 bases and V by 5 bases; bases with no gene match: 7. From germline, CDR1 is SGHTA and CDR2 FQGTGA. The CDR3, as DNA: TGTGCCAGCAGCCCAAGACTAGCGGGGAGGGAGACCCAGTACTTC. It translates to CASSPRLAGRETQYF. The entire variable domain, with the rest obtained from reference TRBV7-3 and TRBJ2-5, is as follows: GAGVSQTPSNKVTEKGKYVELRCDPISGHTALYWYRQSLGQGPEFLIYFQGTGAADDSGLPNDRFFAVRPEGSVSTLKIQRTERGDSAVYLCASSPRLAGRETQYFGPGTRLLVL.

The chain employs TRBV5-1 and TRBJ1-1; 10 bases are a match to TRBD1. The CDR3 consists of 17 residues. The germline V gene has CDR1 SGHRS and CDR2 YFSETQ. Unmatched junction bases numbered 13, after V lost 3 bases and J lost 5 bases. The CDR3 region is CASSSGTGAIRGTEAFF. The CDR3 DNA sequence: TGCGCCAGCAGCTCCGGGACAGGGGCCATCAGGGGTACTGAAGCTTTCTTT.

The chain couples TRBV3-1 (or the pseudogene TRBV3-2) to TRBJ2-3, with TRBD1 as a possible D gene (5 bases). Deletions cut 9 bases from V and 7 bases from J, with 11 bases between. Germline CDR1 LGHDT, CDR2 YNNKEL (reference sequence). The CDR3 has 11 amino acids. The CDR3 here is CASGAGNTQYF. Here the CDR3 DNA reads TGTGCCAGTGGTGCAGGGAATACGCAGTATTTT.

The chain joins TRBV7-3 to TRBJ1-1; D not certain. There are 12 residues in the CDR3. V lost 3 bases to trimming and J lost 4 bases, with 6 bases between them. The germline gives CDR1 SGHTA, CDR2 FQGTGA. In DNA form, the CDR3 reads TGTGCCAGCAGCTTCTCAGTCACTGAAGCTTTCTTT. It encodes CASSFSVTEAFF. Based on the CDR3 plus reference TRBV7-3 and TRBJ1-1, the full variable domain is GAGVSQTPSNKVTEKGKYVELRCDPISGHTALYWYRQSLGQGPEFLIYFQGTGAADDSGLPNDRFFAVRPEGSVSTLKIQRTERGDSAVYLCASSFSVTEAFFGQGTRLTVV.

This chain connects TRBV28 to TRBJ2-2; D ambiguous. CDR1 and CDR2 (germline): MDHEN, SYDVKM. V lost 2 bases to trimming and J lost 4 bases, with 8 bases between them. The CDR3 is made up of 14 amino acids. The CDR3 nucleotides are TGTGCCAGCAGTTTAATAGGGTCCACCGGGGAGCTGTTTTTT. Its protein is CASSLIGSTGELFF.

The chain combines TRBV6-5 with TRBJ1-3, with D possibly being TRBD1 (6 bases). V was trimmed by 6 bases and J by 0 bases, leaving 12 bases between them. CDR1 and CDR2 from the germline V gene are MNHEY and SVGAGI. This CDR3 region has 15 residues. CDR3 amino acids: CASRRDTNSGNTIYF. The CDR3 DNA follows: TGTGCCAGCAGACGGGACACCAACTCTGGAAACACCATATATTTT.

A note on this clone: The same CDR3 is also encoded by other DNA sequences in this sample. The chain is built from TRBV28 and TRBJ1-2, with 9 bases matching TRBD1. The V and J ends lost 1 base and 2 bases, in that order; junction bases with no gene match: 2. This CDR3 contains 15 residues. Germline V gene data show CDR1 as MDHEN and CDR2 as SYDVKM. This CDR3 is CASSLFGQGNYGYTF. DNA for the CDR3: TGTGCCAGCAGTTTATTCGGACAGGGGAACTATGGCTACACCTTC.

The chain employs TRBV5-1 and TRBJ1-5; D gene unclear. The length of the CDR3 is 16 residues. The ends were cut back, 0 bases at V and 1 base at J, with 11 bases in the middle. Germline CDR1 is SGHRS and CDR2 is YFSETQ. CDR3: CASSLGPRKSNQPQHF. CDR3 nucleotides: TGCGCCAGCAGCTTGGGCCCCAGAAAGAGCAATCAGCCCCAGCATTTT.

J is TRBJ1-2 and V is TRBV7-3; possibly TRBD1 for D (6 bases). The V end was cut by 3 bases, the J end by 7 bases, with 21 bases between. Looked up from germline, CDR1 is SGHTA and CDR2 is FQGTGA. This CDR3 is 16 amino acids long. The CDR3 sequence: CASSFGPGGSVSGYTF. The CDR3 DNA is TGTGCCAGCAGCTTTGGCCCTGGGGGCAGCGTTAGTGGCTACACCTTC.

This clone was counted a single time. This rearrangement joins TRBV5-6 to TRBJ2-5; 7 bases are a match to TRBD1. J gave up 4 bases and V 2 bases, and 11 bases lay outside the gene matches. The CDR3 is made up of 16 amino acids. Germline lookup yields CDR1 SGHDT and CDR2 YYEEEE. The CDR3 nucleotides are TGTGCCAGCAGCTTCGTGACAGGGATGGGGGCAGAGACCCAGTACTTC. Protein product: CASSFVTGMGAETQYF.

This chain uses TRBV7-5 with TRBJ1-6. TRBV7-5 is assigned pseudogene status. CDR3 size: 20 residues. CDR3 nucleotide sequence: TGTGCCGGGAAGCGACACCGCGGGAATCTCGCGAGCTCCTATAATTCACCCCTCCACTTT. Protein sequence: CAGKRHRGNLASSYNSPLHF.

The V and J genes are TRBV6-5 and TRBJ2-3, with D possibly TRBD2 on 7 matching bases. The CDR3 consists of 14 residues. Trimming took 8 bases from V and 0 from J, leaving 12 bases between them. From germline, CDR1 is MNHEY and CDR2 SVGAGI. The CDR3 DNA reads TGTGCCAGCGGGGGCGGGGGTAGCACAGATACGCAGTATTTT. It is translated as CASGGGGSTDTQYF.